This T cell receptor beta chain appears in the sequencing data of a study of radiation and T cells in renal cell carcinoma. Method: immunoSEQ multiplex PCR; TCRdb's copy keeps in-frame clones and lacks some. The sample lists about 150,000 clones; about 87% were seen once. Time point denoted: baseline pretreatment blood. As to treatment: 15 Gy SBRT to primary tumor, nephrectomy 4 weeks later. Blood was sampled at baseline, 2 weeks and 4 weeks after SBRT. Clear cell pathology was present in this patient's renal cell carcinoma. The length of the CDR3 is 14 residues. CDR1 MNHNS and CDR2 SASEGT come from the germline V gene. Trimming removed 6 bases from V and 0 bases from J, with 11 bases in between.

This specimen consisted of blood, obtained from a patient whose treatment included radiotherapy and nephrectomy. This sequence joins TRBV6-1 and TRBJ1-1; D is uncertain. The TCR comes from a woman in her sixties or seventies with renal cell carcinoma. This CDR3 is CASRRPGLNTEAFF. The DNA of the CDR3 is TGTGCCAGCAGGCGGCCGGGCCTGAACACTGAAGCTTTCTTT.